This record covers a single T cell receptor (beta chain). Its antigen remains unknown. The sample belongs to a study of T cell responses to AZD1222 COVID-19 vaccine. Study-level results: Repertoire collection took place solely once the T cell response had peaked.

Data came from immunoSEQ multiplex PCR; TCRdb stores just in-frame clones and leaves some out. The table includes 100,000 or so clones, about 90% detected once. Sample: peripheral blood, taken on day 0 of AZD1222 vaccination. This TCR came from an adult in good health.

CDR3: CASKSGRSGNEQFF. CDR3 in DNA: TGTGCCAGTAAGAGCGGGAGATCGGGCAATGAGCAGTTCTTC. This chain links TRBV19 with TRBJ2-1; TRBD2 aligns across 8 bases. Germline values: CDR1 LNHDA, CDR2 SQIVND (reference sequence). With V trimmed by 7 bases and J by 6 bases, 8 bases remained unmatched. This CDR3 has 14 residues.